This TCR beta chain originates from a study of blood T cell repertoires in COVID-19. As for the study in general: COVID-19 samples collected from the United States, Italy and Spain covered acute and convalescent phases. In each case, the material was cDNA or gDNA derived from T cells, B-cell-depleted T cells, or PBMCs.

Authors' methods: Researchers report that nucleated cell counts were estimated from reference gene primer amplification. Produced via immunoSEQ multiplex PCR; TCRdb's table is partial and in-frame only. The V and J calls and the clone size are those of that table, but D and trimming were determined from the DNA. The sample includes approximately 85,000 clones, 75% to 90% of them seen just once. Unmatched junction bases numbered 5, after V lost 6 bases and J lost 4 bases. The germline V gene encodes CDR1 LGHNT and CDR2 FRNRAP. The CDR3 spans 14 residues. This TCR came from a man between 50 and 59 years old with active or convalescent COVID-19. Sequencing input: peripheral blood. This chain connects TRBV12-5 to TRBJ2-1, with 8 bases aligning to TRBD2. The CDR3 region has the DNA TGTGCTAGTGGCTTAGGACTAGCTTACAATGAGCAGTTCTTC. Its translation: CASGLGLAYNEQFF.